Below are 32 T cell receptor beta chains sequenced from a single sample in a study of neurological immune-mediated disorders. TCRdb itself ran the 5' RACE reads through MiXCR, one entry per CDR3 protein. The table has fewer than 90,000 distinct CDR3 sequences, roughly 5.5% seen once. Source material: PBMCs. The source of these receptors is a man younger than 30 with multiple sclerosis.

This clonotype was seen many times. V usage is TRBV11-1 and J usage is TRBJ2-7; D unclear. With 1 base removed from V and 4 bases from J, the gap between germline ends came to 11 bases. There are 14 residues in the CDR3. Germline CDR1 SGHAT, CDR2 FQDESV (reference sequence). The CDR3 DNA is TGTGCCAGCAGCTTAGAGGGTTGGGATTACGAGCAGTACTTC. Translated, it gives CASSLEGWDYEQYF.

This clonotype was recorded many times. This chain joins TRBV5-1 and TRBJ2-7, with TRBD1 as a possible D gene (6 bases). The CDR3 extends over 13 amino acids. In germline, CDR1 is SGHRS, CDR2 YFSETQ. The V and J ends lost 3 bases and 2 bases respectively, with 9 bases between them. As DNA, the CDR3 is TGCGCCAGCAGCTCACAGGGTGCCTACGAGCAGTACTTC. Encoded protein: CASSSQGAYEQYF.

This clonotype appeared many times. This chain joins TRBV7-2 and TRBJ2-7, with 8 bases matching TRBD1. Germline values: CDR1 SGHTA, CDR2 FQGNSA. The CDR3 length is 13 residues. V was clipped by 4 bases and J by 2 bases; unmatched bases: 1. CDR3 bases: TGTGCCAGCAGCTGGGGACAGGCCTACGAGCAGTACTTC. This sequence encodes CASSWGQAYEQYF.

In its sample, this clonotype was seen many times. The J gene is TRBJ1-3, the V gene TRBV5-1, with 11 positions matching TRBD1. CDR1 SGHRS and CDR2 YFSETQ come from the germline V gene. The CDR3 is 15 residues long. The V segment lost 0 bases and the J segment 7 bases; nucleotides outside the gene matches: 3. CDR3 loop: CASSLGTGGSNTIYF. CDR3 bases: TGCGCCAGCAGCTTGGGGACAGGGGGCTCGAACACCATATATTTT.

This clonotype has a count of ten or more. The V call is TRBV15, the J call TRBJ2-5; D possibly matches TRBD1 or TRBD2 (5 bases each). This CDR3 comprises 16 residues. Trimming removed 7 bases at V and 1 base at J, with 19 bases between. Germline lookup yields CDR1 LNHNV and CDR2 YYDKDF (reference sequence). CDR3 sequence: CATNEPSPGTQETQYF. CDR3 coding DNA: TGTGCCACCAACGAACCGAGCCCTGGGACCCAAGAGACCCAGTACTTC. The whole variable domain, filled in from reference TRBV15 and TRBJ2-5, reads DAMVIQNPRYQVTQFGKPVTLSCSQTLNHNVMYWYQQKSSQAPKLLFHYYDKDFNNEADTPDNFQSRRPNTSFCFLDIRSPGLGDTAMYLCATNEPSPGTQETQYFGPGTRLLVL.

This clonotype came up many times. The rearrangement uses TRBV12-5 and TRBJ2-2; D gene uncertain. The CDR3 runs to 11 residues. V gave up 4 bases and J gave up 4 bases, with 1 base separating them. Germline V lookup: CDR1 LGHNT, CDR2 FRNRAP. CDR3 residues: CASGSTGELFF. The CDR3 nucleotides are TGTGCTAGTGGTTCCACCGGGGAGCTGTTTTTT.

This clonotype came up many times. The genes are TRBV19 and TRBJ1-1, with unresolved D. The germline V gene has CDR1 LNHDA and CDR2 SQIVND (reference sequence). This CDR3 is 10 amino acids long. The V gene lost 8 bases and the J gene lost 2 bases, with 3 bases spanning the gap. The CDR3 sequence is CASGNTEAFF. In DNA, the CDR3 is TGTGCCAGTGGTAACACTGAAGCTTTCTTT.

This clonotype showed up many times. The rearrangement links TRBV14 to TRBJ2-7; the match to TRBD1 covers 8 bases. The J segment lost 2 bases and the V segment lost 5 bases, leaving 5 bases of the junction unmatched. Germline assignment: CDR1 SGHDN and CDR2 FVKESK. This CDR3 is 14 amino acids long. Written as DNA, the CDR3 is TGTGCCAGCAGCTCACCGGGACAGGCCTACGAGCAGTACTTC. This encodes CASSSPGQAYEQYF.

This clonotype has at least ten counts. The V call is TRBV20-1, the J call TRBJ1-2; D is unclear. V was shortened by 3 bases and J by 3 bases, with 11 bases between the two germline ends. The CDR3 consists of 13 residues. CDR1 is DFQATT, CDR2 SNEGSKA, per germline (reference sequence). The CDR3 protein is CSASRPGDYGYTF. CDR3 bases: TGCAGTGCTAGTAGGCCAGGCGACTATGGCTACACCTTC.

This clonotype was recorded at least ten times. The rearrangement links TRBV5-1 to TRBJ2-3; a weak D match, TRBD1 (6 bases). This CDR3 contains 13 residues. Trimming took off 0 bases at V and 7 bases at J, with 9 bases between the two ends. From germline, CDR1 is SGHRS and CDR2 YFSETQ. The CDR3 protein is CASSLGGHNTQYF. The CDR3 DNA reads TGCGCCAGCAGCTTGGGGGGACATAATACGCAGTATTTT.

Comments on this clonotype: A read error may be the cause here, since a much bigger clone is one base away. The genes are TRBV29-1 and TRBJ1-5; 8 bases fit TRBD1. Germline CDR1 SQVTM, CDR2 ANQGSEA. The CDR3 covers 14 residues. The CDR3 loop reads CSVRQGSGNQPQNF. CDR3 sequence (DNA): TGCAGCGTCCGACAGGGGTCGGGCAATCAGCCCCAGAATTTT.

The V gene is TRBV12-3 or TRBV12-4, the J gene TRBJ1-5, with 8 bases fitting TRBD1. CDR3 length equals 17 residues. V was pared by 6 bases and J by 0 bases, with 10 bases of the junction left unmatched. CDR3 in amino acids: CASRNYTGTGSNQPQHF. The CDR3 DNA is TGTGCCAGCAGAAACTATACCGGGACAGGTAGCAATCAGCCCCAGCATTTT.

This clonotype has a count of ten or more. The CDR3 nucleotides read TGTGCCAGCAGTTTTGAGACAGGCTACGAGCAGTACTTC. Encoded protein: CASSFETGYEQYF. The chain couples TRBV12-3 or TRBV12-4 to TRBJ2-7; D may be TRBD1 (6 bases). V was clipped by 3 bases and J by 3 bases, with 9 bases between them. This CDR3 contains 13 residues.

This clonotype was seen at least ten times. This chain links TRBV5-1 with TRBJ2-3; 11 positions agree with TRBD2. CDR3 length: 15 residues. In germline, CDR1 is SGHRS, CDR2 YFSETQ. V trimming: 4 bases; J trimming: 7 bases; junction bases outside the gene matches: 8. As DNA, the CDR3 is TGCGCCAGCAGCAGCACTAGCGGGAGAAGAAATACGCAGTATTTT. Translated: CASSSTSGRRNTQYF. Full variable domain (remainder filled in from reference TRBV5-1 and TRBJ2-3): KAGVTQTPRYLIKTRGQQVTLSCSPISGHRSVSWYQQTPGQGLQFLFEYFSETQRNKGNFPGRFSGRQFSNSRSEMNVSTLELGDSALYLCASSSTSGRRNTQYFGPGTRLTVL.

This clonotype was seen repeatedly, ten times or more. The rearrangement links TRBV20-1 to TRBJ1-2; 9 bases fit TRBD1. Losses at the gene ends were 0 bases for V and 1 base for J; bases not matched to a gene: 6. Per the germline V gene, CDR1 is DFQATT and CDR2 is SNEGSKA (reference sequence). This CDR3 has 16 amino acids. CDR3 loop: CSARDTGQGLNYGYTF. The CDR3 DNA reads as TGCAGTGCTAGAGATACAGGACAGGGGCTTAACTATGGCTACACCTTC.

This clonotype was seen ten or more times. The CDR3 loop reads CASSLEGTGRLAFF. The CDR3 nucleotides are TGTGCCAGCAGCTTGGAAGGGACAGGGCGGTTAGCTTTCTTT. V usage is TRBV5-5 and J usage is TRBJ1-1; 9 bases match TRBD1. Per the germline V gene, CDR1 is SGHKS and CDR2 is YYEKEE (reference sequence). The CDR3 runs to 14 residues. V dropped 0 bases and J dropped 10; count of bases not matched to a gene: 7. Complete variable domain (other parts from reference TRBV5-5 and TRBJ1-1): DAGVTQSPTHLIKTRGQQVTLRCSPISGHKSVSWYQQVLGQGPQFIFQYYEKEERGRGNFPDRFSARQFPNYSSELNVNALLLGDSALYLCASSLEGTGRLAFFGQGTRLTVV.

This clonotype was found many times. The chain is built from TRBV20-1 and TRBJ1-1, with 7 bases identical to TRBD1. Germline V gives CDR1 DFQATT, CDR2 SNEGSKA (reference sequence). V lost 6 bases, J lost 6 bases, and 13 bases stayed unmatched. This CDR3 is 14 amino acids long. The CDR3 nucleotides are TGCAGTGCGGGGACAGCCTCGGGGGGGGCTGAAGCTTTCTTT. The encoded protein is CSAGTASGGAEAFF.

This clonotype was recorded many times. The genes are TRBV25-1 and TRBJ2-7, with D possibly being TRBD1 (5 bases). The CDR3 runs to 13 residues. The germline V gene encodes CDR1 MGHDK and CDR2 SYGVNS. V was pared by 2 bases and J by 0 bases, with 5 bases between. Here the CDR3 reads CASSEGASYEQYF. CDR3 nucleotides: TGTGCCAGCAGTGAAGGGGCCTCCTACGAGCAGTACTTC.

This clonotype appeared many times. V gene TRBV13 combines with J gene TRBJ2-7; TRBD2 matches 8 bases. Germline V gives CDR1 PRHDT, CDR2 FYEKMQ (reference sequence). The CDR3 runs 15 residues. Trimming at V came to 5 bases and at J to 0 bases, leaving 6 bases not matched to a gene. CDR3 DNA: TGTGCCAGCAGCACCGAGCGGGGGTCCTCCTACGAGCAGTACTTC. Translating gives CASSTERGSSYEQYF.

As to this clonotype: It may be a read error: a sequence one base away is much more abundant. The rearrangement uses TRBV28 and TRBJ2-5, with D possibly being TRBD1 (6 bases). The CDR3 totals 16 residues. V was trimmed by 5 bases and J by 4 bases, leaving 20 bases between them. Germline loops: CDR1 MDHEN, CDR2 SYDVKM. The CDR3 protein is CASSPPRGLLVETQYF. CDR3 DNA: TGTGCCAGCAGTCCCCCCAGGGGTTTACTAGTAGAGACCCAGTACTTC.

This clonotype was detected many times. This sequence joins TRBV5-1 and TRBJ1-2, with TRBD1 identical over 10 bases. Germline values: CDR1 SGHRS, CDR2 YFSETQ. The CDR3 has 14 residues. Trimming cost V 4 bases and J 8 bases; bases outside gene matches: 8. CDR3 loop: CASSEGQGDHGYTF. CDR3 DNA: TGCGCCAGCAGCGAAGGACAGGGGGATCACGGCTACACCTTC.

This clonotype was recorded at least ten times. CDR3 coding DNA: TGTGCCAGCAGTTACGACACGGGCACCGGGGAGCTGTTTTTT. It yields the protein CASSYDTGTGELFF. The gene calls are TRBV6-2 or TRBV6-3 and TRBJ2-2; D is undetermined. This CDR3 contains 14 residues. Trimming removed 2 bases from V and 4 bases from J, with 8 bases in between. Germline-derived CDR1 and CDR2 are MNHEY and SVGEGT.

This clonotype was detected ten times or more. An end of the junction does not agree with germline; a read error may underlie this. This chain connects TRBV12-3 or TRBV12-4 to TRBJ1-5; possible D gene TRBD1, 5 bases. The CDR3 length is 14 residues. DNA of the CDR3: TGTGCCAGCAGTTTATCCGGGGACTGGCAGCCCCAGAATTTT. Translating gives CASSLSGDWQPQNF.

This clonotype was observed at least ten times. The J gene is TRBJ1-1, the V gene TRBV12-3 or TRBV12-4; D is unclear. This CDR3 has 16 residues. The V and J ends lost 3 bases and 5 bases respectively, with 19 bases between them. DNA for the CDR3: TGTGCCAGCAGTTTTACTCTCCGCCGAATGGGGACTGAAGCTTTCTTT. Residues: CASSFTLRRMGTEAFF.

This chain links TRBV10-1 with TRBJ2-3; D not resolved. The V and J ends lost 3 bases and 2 bases respectively, with 15 bases between them. The CDR3 has 16 amino acids. The germline gives CDR1 WNHNN, CDR2 SYGVQD (reference sequence). In DNA, the CDR3 is TGCGCCAGCAGTGAAGGCGTCAGGCAGGTCACAGATACGCAGTATTTT. It codes for CASSEGVRQVTDTQYF.

This rearrangement joins TRBV3-1 to TRBJ2-2; D ambiguous. Trimming took off 6 bases at V and 2 bases at J, with 1 base between the two ends. The germline CDR1 and CDR2 sequences are LGHDT and YNNKEL (reference sequence). CDR3 size: 11 residues. This CDR3 is CASRNTGELFF. Here the CDR3 DNA reads TGTGCCAGCAGAAACACCGGGGAGCTGTTTTTT.

This clonotype was seen many times. The rearrangement uses TRBV7-3 and TRBJ2-2; D is perhaps TRBD2 (5 bases). The V gene lost 5 bases and the J gene lost 1 base, with 8 bases spanning the gap. The CDR3 spans 14 residues. Germline lookup yields CDR1 SGHTA and CDR2 FQGTGA. This CDR3 reads CASSRTGNTGELFF. The CDR3 region has the DNA TGTGCCAGCAGCCGGACTGGGAACACCGGGGAGCTGTTTTTT.

This clonotype was seen more than once but under ten times. The junction shows a germline mismatch at one end, possibly a read error. The chain links TRBV15 to TRBJ1-1, with D perhaps matching TRBD1 (6 bases). Germline CDR1 and CDR2: LNHNV and YYDKDF (reference sequence). The CDR3 covers 13 residues. The DNA of the CDR3 is TGTGTCACCAGCAGAGAAGGGGGGGCTGCAGCTTTCTTT. This sequence encodes CVTSREGGAAAFF.

This clonotype was counted ten times or more. The rearrangement uses TRBV20-1 and TRBJ2-7, with D perhaps matching TRBD2 (5 bases). The CDR3 spans 12 residues. With 5 bases removed from V and 7 bases from J, the gap between germline ends came to 15 bases. Looked up from germline, CDR1 is DFQATT and CDR2 is SNEGSKA (reference sequence). The CDR3 DNA is TGCAGTGCTCGCTCCATGCCGGGAGAGCAGTACTTC. Protein product: CSARSMPGEQYF.

In this sample, this clonotype turned up many times. The gene calls are TRBV20-1 and TRBJ1-2; 9 bases fit TRBD1. The CDR3 runs to 17 residues. Losses at the gene ends were 0 bases for V and 4 bases for J; bases not matched to a gene: 12. Germline V lookup: CDR1 DFQATT, CDR2 SNEGSKA (reference sequence). The CDR3 loop reads CSARDVITGGSGYGYTF. CDR3 DNA sequence: TGCAGTGCTAGAGATGTGATAACAGGGGGCTCGGGCTATGGCTACACCTTC.

This clonotype has a handful of counts. The chain has TRBV20-1 and TRBJ2-7; 8 bases are a match to TRBD1. The CDR3 consists of 14 residues. Germline CDR1 and CDR2: DFQATT and SNEGSKA (reference sequence). Trimming at V came to 0 bases and at J to 6 bases, leaving 7 bases not matched to a gene. The CDR3 region is CSARDWTGTSEQYF. DNA for the CDR3: TGCAGTGCTAGAGATTGGACAGGGACAAGCGAGCAGTACTTC.

This clonotype was counted many times. V gene TRBV12-3 or TRBV12-4 combines with J gene TRBJ2-6, with TRBD1 as a possible D gene (6 bases). CDR3 length: 18 amino acids. With 6 bases removed from V and 1 base from J, the gap between germline ends came to 19 bases. As DNA, the CDR3 is TGTGCCAGCAGGTTTCAGGGGCCTATGTTGTCTGGGGCCAACGTCCTGACTTTC. Translation gives CASRFQGPMLSGANVLTF.